These T cell receptor beta chains were read from a single sample in a study of blood T cell repertoires in COVID-19. Libraries were prepared by immunoSEQ multiplex PCR; TCRdb keeps only in-frame clonotypes and omits some of them. The table lists some 140,000 clones, roughly four fifths of them singletons, with 13% in the top ten. The material sequenced was peripheral blood. The origin of the receptors is a man of 80 years or more with acute or convalescent COVID-19. The CDR3 runs from the conserved cysteine through the conserved F or W. A D gene is named only where the DNA matches it firmly. Some rows mark clone size as missing; the rest say once, few, many or name a class of expanded clone.

.	TRBD1	TRBV18	TRBJ1-1	TGTGCCAGCTCCCAAAAACCGGGACAGTCTATGAACACTGAAGCTTTCTTT	CASSQKPGQSMNTEAFF
few	.	TRBV11-3	TRBJ2-7	TGTGCCAGCAGCTTAAGGGGGGGCGAGCAGTACTTC	CASSLRGGEQYF
once	.	TRBV5-1	TRBJ1-1	TGCGCCAGCAGGAGGGAGGGAAACACTGAAGCTTTCTTT	CASRREGNTEAFF
.	TRBD2	TRBV5-1	TRBJ2-5	TGCGCCAGCAGCTGGACTAGCGGGTTGGAGACCCAGTACTTC	CASSWTSGLETQYF
.	TRBD1	TRBV9	TRBJ1-2	TGTGCCAGCAGCCCCAGACAGGGGGCGCATGGCTACACCTTC	CASSPRQGAHGYTF
.	.	TRBV9	TRBJ2-7	TGTGCCAGCAGCGTCGACAGTTCCTACGAGCAGTACTTC	CASSVDSSYEQYF
.	TRBD1	TRBV5-1	TRBJ2-7	TGCGCCAGCAGCCGTAACCGGGACAGTGGAGCCTACGAGCAGTACTTC	CASSRNRDSGAYEQYF
.	TRBD2	TRBV11-3	TRBJ2-1	TGTGCCAGCAGCTTTCAGCGGGGGGGAAACAATGAGCAGTTCTTC	CASSFQRGGNNEQFF
.	TRBD1	TRBV19	TRBJ1-5	TGTGCCAGTAGTATAGCCAGGGGGCTCGATCAGCCCCAGCATTTT	CASSIARGLDQPQHF
.	.	TRBV6-5	TRBJ1-5	TGTGCCAGCAGCCCCACGGGAGGTAATCAGCCCCAGCATTTT	CASSPTGGNQPQHF
.	TRBD1	TRBV29-1	TRBJ1-4	TGCAGCGTGCGCGGGACAGGACATGAAAAACTGTTTTTT	CSVRGTGHEKLFF
.	TRBD1	TRBV5-1	TRBJ1-1	TGCGCCAGCAGCCTAAGCCGGACAGGAGGCAAGGGCACTGAAGCTTTCTTT	CASSLSRTGGKGTEAFF